This TCR beta chain comes out of a study of T cell changes during pregnancy in multiple sclerosis. Germline CDR1 GTSNPN, CDR2 SVGIG (reference sequence). V gave up 4 bases and J gave up 4 bases, with 10 bases separating them. The CDR3 sequence is 12 residues long. TCRdb keeps only in-frame clones here, not all; method: immunoSEQ multiplex PCR. The data show about 61,000 clones, around 89% seen once. This sequence joins TRBV30 and TRBJ1-1; TRBD1 might be the D (5 bases). This TCR derives from a female donor in good health, enrolled as a control in a pregnancy study. The sample consisted of peripheral blood, taken in the first trimester of pregnancy. The CDR3 is CAWIKGSTEAFF. CDR3 coding DNA: TGTGCCTGGATAAAGGGGTCCACTGAAGCTTTCTTT.